This section outlines one T cell receptor (beta chain) sequence together with its context. This clone appeared once. Its antigen target is currently unknown. Per-base qualities were not stored, and no clone one base away is much larger. This sample stems from a study of blood T cell repertoires in COVID-19 (dated by TCRdb to about 2020). For the study in its entirety: Samples covering the acute and convalescent phases of COVID-19 were provided by collaborators in the United States, Italy and Spain. The material from the prospective study consisted of cDNA or gDNA derived from T cells, B-cell-depleted T cells, or PBMCs. The dataset comprised deeply sampled blood TCRbeta repertoires from subjects exposed to, actively infected with, or recovered from COVID-19. The repertoires were made available in a free public database intended to serve as a resource for research on the immune response to SARS-CoV-2. Samples were obtained from the ongoing ImmuneRACE study (first 160 participants) and from 1,254 subjects provided by 6 global collaborators. A de-identified subject ID, COVID-19 status, age in years and sex were almost always included in the sample metadata. Where HLA class I and class II types were available, the types were taken from metadata supplied by the sample provider, not from assay-based typing.

Samples from volunteer blood donors who had recovered from COVID-19 were contributed by a second Seattle source. Whole blood was collected in K2EDTA tubes by collaborating institutions according to the institutions' own protocols. Collaborator samples were shipped for TCRbeta analysis as frozen whole blood, isolated PBMCs, or DNA extracted from either sample type. The cysteine opens and the phenylalanine closes a CDR3 of 16 amino acids. Just CDR3 DNA is preserved here, 48 bases in frame from base 1. The V end loses 0 bases and the J end loses 8 bases, and a stretch of 16 bases separates them. CDR1 and CDR2 (MNHEY, SVGAGI) derive from the germline V gene. TCRbeta CDR3 regions were amplified from genomic DNA using the immunoSEQ Assay, a bias-controlled multiplex PCR. As for how the authors treated the data: Within the assay, amplification of reference gene primers was used to estimate how many nucleated cells each sample contained. To quantify the absolute abundance of each unique TCRbeta CDR3 rearrangement, sequence reads were collapsed and filtered. Productive Simpson clonality was computed per sample as the square root of Simpson's diversity index over productive rearrangements. TCRdb obtained this table from immuneACCESS and retained in-frame rearrangements with V and J assigned. These tables miss some clones; where compared with another copy, unresolved V genes account for less than half of the shortfall, and the remainder is unexplained. V and J calls plus clone size are reproduced from that table; the DNA served to infer D and trimming. This sample gives some 190,000 clones in total; nearly 90% of them show up just once. The ten largest clones take up around 5.9% of the sample.

What the study reported, not specific to this receptor: Clinical and demographic metadata were provided uncurated, with the amount varying by source and participant.

The clonotype originates from a woman aged 40 to 50 who had recovered from COVID-19. This chain is built from TRBV6-5 and TRBJ1-4; the D gene is unclear. The material sequenced was peripheral blood. Here is the DNA: TGTGCCAGCAGTTACTCGATGGGCCCGCCCAACGAAAAACTGTTTTTT. Protein translation: CASSYSMGPPNEKLFF.